This T cell receptor (beta chain) was identified during a study of T cells expressing NK-cell markers. Study information: According to the study, TCR beta repertoires originated from sorted CD3+CD56+NKG2C+, CD3+CD56+NKG2C- and CD3+CD56-NKG2C+ T cells. HCMV seropositivity characterized most of the eight sequenced donors, and seronegativity one.

5'RACE template switching with UMIs generated TCR beta cDNA. After re-calling the 5' RACE reads, TCRdb lists one entry per CDR3 protein, DNA absent. The sample table sets out a few hundred thousand distinct CDR3 sequences. Study-level findings and limits: These clonotypes also led the CD3+CD56-NKG2C+ fraction in a few donors.

CDR3 length: 16 amino acids. Germline CDR1 LGHNT, CDR2 FRNRAP. As concerns this clonotype: Its antigen is not identified.

The chain joins TRBV12-5 to TRBJ2-2; TCRdb outputs TRBD1, but without DNA this stays unchecked. The origin of this receptor is a woman between 50 and 59 years old in good health. Sequenced: blood T cells: a sorted CD56 or NKG2C T cell subset, CD4+ or CD8+ T cells, or bulk PBMC T cells (not recorded which). The CDR3 loop reads CASGLVLGRGTGELFF.